This T cell receptor beta chain emerged from a study of blood T cell repertoires in COVID-19. Study details: Nucleic acid was either cDNA or gDNA, and it came from T cells, B-cell-depleted T cells, or PBMCs.

Per the original data handling: Using reference gene primer amplification, nucleated cell counts were estimated. Profiling relied on immunoSEQ multiplex PCR, and the TCRdb table lists in-frame clones only, not all of them. That table gives V, J and clone size, and the DNA gave D and trimming. The sample records hundreds of thousands of clones, more than 75% being singletons. The trim removed 6 bases at V and 4 bases at J, leaving 7 bases unmatched. The CDR3 contains 15 residues. Germline CDR1 is MNHEY and CDR2 is SVGAGI. Sequencing input: PBMCs or T cells enriched from blood (not recorded which). The chain recombines TRBV6-5 with TRBJ1-5, with 9 bases fitting TRBD1. This TCR was sampled from a man aged 40-50 years in a cohort exposed to, infected with or recovered from COVID-19 (not recorded which). As DNA, the CDR3 is TGTGCCAGCAGCAGCGGGACAGGGAGAAATCAGCCCCAGCATTTT. Protein product: CASSSGTGRNQPQHF.